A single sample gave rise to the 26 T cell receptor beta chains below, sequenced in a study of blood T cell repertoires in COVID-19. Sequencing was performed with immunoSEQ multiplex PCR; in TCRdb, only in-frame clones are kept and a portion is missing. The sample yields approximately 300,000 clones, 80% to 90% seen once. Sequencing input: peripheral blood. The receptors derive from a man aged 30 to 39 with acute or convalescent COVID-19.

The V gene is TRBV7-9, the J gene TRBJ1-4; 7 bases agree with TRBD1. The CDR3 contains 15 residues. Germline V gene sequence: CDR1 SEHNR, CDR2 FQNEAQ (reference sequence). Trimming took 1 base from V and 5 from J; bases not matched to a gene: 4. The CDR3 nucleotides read TGTGCCAGCAGCTTAGGGGGGACAGCAAATGAAAAACTGTTTTTT. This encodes CASSLGGTANEKLFF.

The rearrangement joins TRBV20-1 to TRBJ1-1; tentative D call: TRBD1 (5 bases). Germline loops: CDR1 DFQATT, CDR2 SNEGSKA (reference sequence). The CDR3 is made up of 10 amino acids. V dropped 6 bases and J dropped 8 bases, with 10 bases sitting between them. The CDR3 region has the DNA TGCAGTGCCGCAGGGCGGGAAGCTTTCTTT. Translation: CSAAGREAFF.

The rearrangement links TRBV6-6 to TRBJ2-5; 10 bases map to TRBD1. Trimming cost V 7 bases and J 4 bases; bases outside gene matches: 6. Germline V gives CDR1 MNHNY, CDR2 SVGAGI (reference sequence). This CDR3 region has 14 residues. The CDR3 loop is CASTPGQGRETQYF. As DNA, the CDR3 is TGTGCCAGCACCCCGGGACAGGGGAGAGAGACCCAGTACTTC.

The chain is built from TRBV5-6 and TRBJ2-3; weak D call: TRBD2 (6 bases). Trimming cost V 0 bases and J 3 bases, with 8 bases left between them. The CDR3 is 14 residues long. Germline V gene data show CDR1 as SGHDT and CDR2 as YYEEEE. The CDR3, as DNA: TGTGCCAGCAGCTTGGATCGGGGGACAGATACGCAGTATTTT. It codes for CASSLDRGTDTQYF.

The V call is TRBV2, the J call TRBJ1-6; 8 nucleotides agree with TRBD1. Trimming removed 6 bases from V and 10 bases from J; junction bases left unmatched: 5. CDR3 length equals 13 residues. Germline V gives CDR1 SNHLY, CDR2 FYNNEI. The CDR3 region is CASRPDRESPLHF. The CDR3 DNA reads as TGTGCCAGCAGACCGGACAGGGAATCACCCCTCCACTTT.

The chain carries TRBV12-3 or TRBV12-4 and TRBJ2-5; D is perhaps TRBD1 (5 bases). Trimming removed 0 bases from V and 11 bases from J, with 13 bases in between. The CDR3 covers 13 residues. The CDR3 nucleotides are TGTGCCAGCAGTTTAGCCGACACAGGAAAACAGTACTTC. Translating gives CASSLADTGKQYF.

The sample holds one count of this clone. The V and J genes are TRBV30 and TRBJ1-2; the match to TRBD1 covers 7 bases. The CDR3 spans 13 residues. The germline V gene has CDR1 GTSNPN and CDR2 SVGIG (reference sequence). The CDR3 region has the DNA TGTGCACTGTCCCAGGGGGTTAACTATGGCTACACCTTC. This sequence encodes CALSQGVNYGYTF.

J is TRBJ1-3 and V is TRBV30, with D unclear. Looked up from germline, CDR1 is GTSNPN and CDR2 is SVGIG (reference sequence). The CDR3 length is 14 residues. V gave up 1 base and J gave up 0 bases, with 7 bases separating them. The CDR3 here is CAWSGQFSGNTIYF. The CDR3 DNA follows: TGTGCCTGGAGTGGGCAGTTCTCTGGAAACACCATATATTTT.

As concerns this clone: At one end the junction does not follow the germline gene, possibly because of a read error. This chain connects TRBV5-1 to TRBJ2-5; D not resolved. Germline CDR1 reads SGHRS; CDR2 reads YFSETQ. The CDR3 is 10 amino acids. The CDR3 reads CASSLRPRNF. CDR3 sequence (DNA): TGCGCCAGCAGCTTGAGACCGAGGAACTTC.

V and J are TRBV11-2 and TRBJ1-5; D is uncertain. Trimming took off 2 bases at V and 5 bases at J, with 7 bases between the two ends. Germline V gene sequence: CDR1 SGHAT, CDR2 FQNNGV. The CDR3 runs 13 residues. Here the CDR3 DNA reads TGTGCCAGCAGCTTAAATGTCGATCAGCCCCAGCATTTT. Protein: CASSLNVDQPQHF.

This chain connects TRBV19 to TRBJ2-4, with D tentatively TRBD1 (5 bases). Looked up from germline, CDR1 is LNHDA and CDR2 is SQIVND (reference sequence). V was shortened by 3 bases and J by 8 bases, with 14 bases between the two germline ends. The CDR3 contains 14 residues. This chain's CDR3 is CASSIRAVLDIQYF. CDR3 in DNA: TGTGCCAGTAGTATCAGGGCTGTCTTGGACATTCAGTACTTC.

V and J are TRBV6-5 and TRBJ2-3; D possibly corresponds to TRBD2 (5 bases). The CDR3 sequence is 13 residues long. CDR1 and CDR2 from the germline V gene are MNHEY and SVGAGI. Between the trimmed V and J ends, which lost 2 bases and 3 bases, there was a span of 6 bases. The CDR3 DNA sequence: TGTGCCAGCAGTTACCGGGGAACAGATACGCAGTATTTT. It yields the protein CASSYRGTDTQYF.

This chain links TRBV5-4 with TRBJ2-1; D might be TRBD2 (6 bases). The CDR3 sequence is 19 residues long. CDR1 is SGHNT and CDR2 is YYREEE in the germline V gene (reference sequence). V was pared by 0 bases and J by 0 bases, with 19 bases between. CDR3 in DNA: TGTGCCAGCAGCTTGGCCGGTAGCGGAGCGACGAGCTCCTACAATGAGCAGTTCTTC. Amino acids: CASSLAGSGATSSYNEQFF.

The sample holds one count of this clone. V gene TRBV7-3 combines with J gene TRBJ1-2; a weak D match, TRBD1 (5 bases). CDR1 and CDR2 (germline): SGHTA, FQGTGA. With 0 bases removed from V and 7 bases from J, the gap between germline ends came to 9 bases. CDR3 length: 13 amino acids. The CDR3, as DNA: TGTGCCAGCAGCTTAACCCGGACAACTGGCTACACCTTC. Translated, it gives CASSLTRTTGYTF.

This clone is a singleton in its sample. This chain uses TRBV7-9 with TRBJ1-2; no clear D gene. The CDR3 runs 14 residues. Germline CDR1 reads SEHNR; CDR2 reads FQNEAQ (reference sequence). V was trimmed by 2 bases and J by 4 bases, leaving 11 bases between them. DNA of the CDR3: TGTGCCAGCAGCTTAACGGTATCTCCCTATGGCTACACCTTC. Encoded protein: CASSLTVSPYGYTF.

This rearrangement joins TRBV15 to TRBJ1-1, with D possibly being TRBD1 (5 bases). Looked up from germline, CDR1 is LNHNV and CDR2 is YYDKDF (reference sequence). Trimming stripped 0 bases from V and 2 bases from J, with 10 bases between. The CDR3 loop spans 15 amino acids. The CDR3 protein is CATSRDRAGNTEAFF. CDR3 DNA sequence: TGTGCCACCAGCAGAGACAGGGCGGGAAACACTGAAGCTTTCTTT.

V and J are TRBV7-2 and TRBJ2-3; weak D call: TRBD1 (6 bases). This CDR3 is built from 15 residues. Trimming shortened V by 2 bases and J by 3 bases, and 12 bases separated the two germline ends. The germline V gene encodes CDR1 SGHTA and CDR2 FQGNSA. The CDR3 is CASSLQGLSTDTQYF. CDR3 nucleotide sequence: TGTGCCAGCAGCTTACAGGGGTTGAGTACAGATACGCAGTATTTT. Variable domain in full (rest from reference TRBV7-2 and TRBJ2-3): GAGVSQSPSNKVTEKGKDVELRCDPISGHTALYWYRQSLGQGLEFLIYFQGNSAPDKSGLPSDRFSAERTGGSVSTLTIQRTQQEDSAVYLCASSLQGLSTDTQYFGPGTRLTVL.

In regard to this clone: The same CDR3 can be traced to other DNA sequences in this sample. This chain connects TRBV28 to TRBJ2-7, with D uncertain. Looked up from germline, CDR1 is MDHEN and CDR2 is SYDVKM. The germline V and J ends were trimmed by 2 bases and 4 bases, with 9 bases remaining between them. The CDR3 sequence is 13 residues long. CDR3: CASSLGQLYEQYF. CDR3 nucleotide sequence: TGTGCCAGCAGTTTAGGTCAGTTATACGAGCAGTACTTC.

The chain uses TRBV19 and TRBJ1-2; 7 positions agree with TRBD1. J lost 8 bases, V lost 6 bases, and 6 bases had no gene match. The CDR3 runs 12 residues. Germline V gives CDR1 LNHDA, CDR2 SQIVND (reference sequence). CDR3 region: CASSRQGEGYTF. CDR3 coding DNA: TGTGCCAGTAGCCGACAGGGTGAGGGCTACACCTTC.

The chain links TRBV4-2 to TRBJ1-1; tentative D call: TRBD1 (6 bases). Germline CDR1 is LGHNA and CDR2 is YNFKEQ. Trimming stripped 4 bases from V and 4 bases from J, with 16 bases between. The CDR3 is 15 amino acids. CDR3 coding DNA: TGTGCCAGCAGCCCCCCAGGGGATCGGAGCACTGAAGCTTTCTTT. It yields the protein CASSPPGDRSTEAFF.

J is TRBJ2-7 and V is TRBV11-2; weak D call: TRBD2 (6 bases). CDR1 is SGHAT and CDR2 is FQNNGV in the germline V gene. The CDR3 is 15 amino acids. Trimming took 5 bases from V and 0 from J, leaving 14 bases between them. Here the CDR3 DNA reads TGTGCCAGCAGCCCGACGGGTAGCGGCTCCTACGAGCAGTACTTC. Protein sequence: CASSPTGSGSYEQYF.

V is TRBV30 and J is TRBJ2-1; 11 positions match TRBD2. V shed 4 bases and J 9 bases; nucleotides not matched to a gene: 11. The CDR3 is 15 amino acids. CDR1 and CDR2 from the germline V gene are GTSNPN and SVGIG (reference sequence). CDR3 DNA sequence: TGTGCCTGGAACAAAGGGCTAGCGGGGGGATTTGAGCAGTTCTTC. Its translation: CAWNKGLAGGFEQFF.

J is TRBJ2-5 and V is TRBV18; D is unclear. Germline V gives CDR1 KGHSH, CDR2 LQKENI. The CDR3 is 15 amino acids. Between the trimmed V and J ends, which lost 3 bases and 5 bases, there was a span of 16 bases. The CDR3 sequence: CASSPSRALFETQYF. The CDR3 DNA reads TGTGCCAGCTCACCTTCTCGTGCGCTTTTTGAGACCCAGTACTTC.

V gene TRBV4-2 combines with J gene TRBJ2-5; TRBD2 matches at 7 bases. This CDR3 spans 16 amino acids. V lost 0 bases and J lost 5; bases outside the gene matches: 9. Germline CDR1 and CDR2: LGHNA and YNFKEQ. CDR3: CASSQDGDYGGETQYF. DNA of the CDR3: TGTGCCAGCAGCCAAGATGGGGACTATGGTGGGGAGACCCAGTACTTC.

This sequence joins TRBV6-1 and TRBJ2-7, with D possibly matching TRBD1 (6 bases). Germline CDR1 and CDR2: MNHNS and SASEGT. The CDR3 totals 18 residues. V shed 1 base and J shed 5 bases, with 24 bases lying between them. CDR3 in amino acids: CASSEVDMGQGLNNEQYF. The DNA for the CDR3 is TGTGCCAGCAGTGAAGTGGATATGGGTCAGGGGTTAAACAACGAGCAGTACTTC.

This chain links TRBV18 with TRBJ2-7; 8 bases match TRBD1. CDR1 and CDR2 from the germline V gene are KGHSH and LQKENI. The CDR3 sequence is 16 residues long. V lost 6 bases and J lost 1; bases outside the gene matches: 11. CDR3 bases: TGTGCCAGCTCTCGCAAGGACAGGGCGAAATCCTACGAGCAGTACTTC. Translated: CASSRKDRAKSYEQYF.